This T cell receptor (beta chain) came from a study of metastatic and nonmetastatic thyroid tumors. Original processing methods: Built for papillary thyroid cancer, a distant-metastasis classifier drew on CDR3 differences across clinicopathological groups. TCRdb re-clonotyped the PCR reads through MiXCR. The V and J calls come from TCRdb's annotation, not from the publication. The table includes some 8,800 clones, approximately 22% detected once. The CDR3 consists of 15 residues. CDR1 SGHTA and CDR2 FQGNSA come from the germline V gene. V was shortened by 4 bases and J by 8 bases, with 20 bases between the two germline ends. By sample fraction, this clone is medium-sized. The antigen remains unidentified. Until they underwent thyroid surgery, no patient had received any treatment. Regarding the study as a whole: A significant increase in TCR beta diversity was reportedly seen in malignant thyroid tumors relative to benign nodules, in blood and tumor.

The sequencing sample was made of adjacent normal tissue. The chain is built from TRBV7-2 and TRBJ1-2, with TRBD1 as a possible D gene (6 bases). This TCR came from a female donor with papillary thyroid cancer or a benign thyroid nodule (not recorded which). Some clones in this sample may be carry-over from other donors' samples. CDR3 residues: CASSYRRTGSTGYTF. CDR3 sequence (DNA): TGTGCCAGCAGCTACCGTCGTACAGGGTCTACGGGCTACACCTTC. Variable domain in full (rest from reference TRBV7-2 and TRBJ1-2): GAGVSQSPSNKVTEKGKDVELRCDPISGHTALYWYRQSLGQGLEFLIYFQGNSAPDKSGLPSDRFSAERTGGSVSTLTIQRTQQEDSAVYLCASSYRRTGSTGYTFGSGTRLTVV.